Listed below are T cell receptor beta chains from one sample, sequenced in a study of Ad26.COV2.S vaccination and SARS-CoV-2 variants. Sequenced by immunoSEQ multiplex PCR; TCRdb stores in-frame clones only, minus some. The top ten hold roughly 5% of the sample, which has hundreds of thousands of clones, around 89% seen once. The sequencing used peripheral blood, collected in a trial of Ad26.COV2.S vaccine versus placebo. These receptors originate from a person between 18 and 65 years old who received the Ad26.COV2.S COVID-19 vaccine or a placebo. Each CDR3 is given with its conserved first and last residue. A D gene is named only where the DNA matches it firmly. Size tells how often a clone was seen (once, few, many) or the class of an expanded clone, and some rows leave it out.

J gene	D gene	CDR3 length	V gene	clone size	CDR3 protein	CDR3 DNA
TRBJ1-4	NA	14	TRBV3-1/TRBV3-2	NA	CASSPGGGNEKLFF	TGTGCCAGCAGCCCCGGGGGTGGTAATGAAAAACTGTTTTTT
TRBJ1-4	NA	11	TRBV12-3/TRBV12-4	once	CASSLAEKLFF	TGTGCCAGCAGTTTAGCCGAAAAACTGTTTTTT
TRBJ1-1	NA	14	TRBV30	NA	CAWSVWQGDTEAFF	TGTGCCTGGAGTGTATGGCAGGGAGACACTGAAGCTTTCTTT
TRBJ1-2	NA	15	TRBV3-1/TRBV3-2	NA	CASSHQVGGNYGYTF	TGTGCCAGCAGCCACCAGGTTGGTGGGAACTATGGCTACACCTTC
TRBJ1-4	NA	16	TRBV5-6	NA	CASSLKRTRGGEKLFF	TGTGCCAGCAGCTTAAAGCGGACGAGGGGCGGAGAAAAACTGTTTTTT
TRBJ2-3	NA	16	TRBV5-1	NA	CASSLVSGVPPDTQYF	TGCGCCAGCAGCTTGGTGTCAGGCGTCCCGCCAGATACGCAGTATTTT
TRBJ2-1	NA	13	TRBV2	NA	CASSEVGDPMGFF	TGTGCCAGCAGTGAGGTGGGCGATCCAATGGGGTTCTTC
TRBJ1-1	NA	13	TRBV7-2	few	CASSLWGNTEAFF	TGTGCCAGCAGCTTATGGGGGAACACTGAAGCTTTCTTT
TRBJ2-7	TRBD2	14	TRBV7-2	NA	CASSPTSARYEQYF	TGTGCCAGCAGCCCGACTAGCGCCCGCTACGAGCAGTACTTC
TRBJ2-1	TRBD2	17	TRBV5-5	NA	CASSLLRVKREGMWQFF	TGTGCCAGCAGCTTGCTTAGGGTCAAGCGGGAGGGGATGTGGCAGTTCTTC
TRBJ2-2	NA	14	TRBV19	NA	CASSPGRNTGELFF	TGTGCCAGTAGTCCCGGGAGAAACACCGGGGAGCTGTTTTTT
TRBJ1-4	NA	12	TRBV6-5	NA	CASSHRDEKLFF	TGTGCCAGCAGTCACAGGGATGAAAAACTGTTTTTT
TRBJ2-7	NA	18	TRBV2	NA	CASSDPLRSGRNSYEQYF	TGTGCCAGCAGTGATCCCCTCCGATCCGGTAGAAACTCCTACGAGCAGTACTTC
TRBJ2-7	TRBD2	17	TRBV11-2	NA	CASSPSGAGFGSYEQYF	TGTGCCAGCAGCCCAAGCGGGGCAGGGTTTGGATCCTACGAGCAGTACTTC
TRBJ2-2	TRBD2	16	TRBV2	NA	CASSGTSGANTGELFF	TGTGCCAGCAGTGGGACTAGCGGGGCGAACACCGGGGAGCTGTTTTTT
TRBJ1-5	NA	13	TRBV6-5	NA	CASREGTDQPQHF	TGTGCCAGCAGGGAGGGGACCGATCAGCCCCAGCATTTT
TRBJ2-2	NA	16	TRBV11-3	NA	CASSLTLGLGTGELFF	TGTGCCAGCAGCTTAACCCTGGGGCTGGGTACCGGGGAGCTGTTTTTT
TRBJ2-5	NA	14	TRBV19	NA	CASSIGDAQETQYF	TGTGCCAGTAGTATAGGGGACGCGCAAGAGACCCAGTACTTC
TRBJ2-7	NA	14	TRBV5-6	NA	CASSLGPPSYEQYF	TGTGCCAGCAGCTTAGGACCCCCCTCCTACGAGCAGTACTTC